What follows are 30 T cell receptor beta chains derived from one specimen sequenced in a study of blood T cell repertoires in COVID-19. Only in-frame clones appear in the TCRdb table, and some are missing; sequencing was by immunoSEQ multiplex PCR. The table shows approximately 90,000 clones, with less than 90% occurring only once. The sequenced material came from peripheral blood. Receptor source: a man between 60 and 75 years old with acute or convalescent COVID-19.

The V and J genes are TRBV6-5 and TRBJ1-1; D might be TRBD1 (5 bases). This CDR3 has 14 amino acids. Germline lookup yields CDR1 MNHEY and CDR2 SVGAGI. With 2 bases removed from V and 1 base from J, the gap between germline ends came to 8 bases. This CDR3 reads CASSYGASNTEAFF. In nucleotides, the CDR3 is TGTGCCAGCAGTTACGGGGCTTCGAACACTGAAGCTTTCTTT.

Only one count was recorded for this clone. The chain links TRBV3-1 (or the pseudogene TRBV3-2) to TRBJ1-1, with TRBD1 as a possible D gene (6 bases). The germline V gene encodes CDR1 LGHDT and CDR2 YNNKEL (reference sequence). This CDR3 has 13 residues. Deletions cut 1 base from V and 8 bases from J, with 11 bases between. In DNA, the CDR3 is TGTGCCAGCAGCCAAGGATTGAGGGGGGAAGCTTTCTTT. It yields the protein CASSQGLRGEAFF.

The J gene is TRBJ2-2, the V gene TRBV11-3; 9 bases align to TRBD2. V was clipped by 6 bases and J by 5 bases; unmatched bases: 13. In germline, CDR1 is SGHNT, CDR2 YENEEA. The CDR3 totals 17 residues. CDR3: CASSPRSGGRGTGELFF. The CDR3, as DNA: TGTGCCAGCAGTCCTCGTAGCGGGGGCCGGGGGACCGGGGAGCTGTTTTTT.

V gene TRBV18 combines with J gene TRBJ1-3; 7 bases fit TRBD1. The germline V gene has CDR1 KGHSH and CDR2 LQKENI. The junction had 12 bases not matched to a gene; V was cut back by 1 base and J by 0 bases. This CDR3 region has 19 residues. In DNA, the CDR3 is TGTGCCAGCTCACCACGTAATTTTCAGGGGGACTCCTCTGGAAACACCATATATTTT. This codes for CASSPRNFQGDSSGNTIYF.

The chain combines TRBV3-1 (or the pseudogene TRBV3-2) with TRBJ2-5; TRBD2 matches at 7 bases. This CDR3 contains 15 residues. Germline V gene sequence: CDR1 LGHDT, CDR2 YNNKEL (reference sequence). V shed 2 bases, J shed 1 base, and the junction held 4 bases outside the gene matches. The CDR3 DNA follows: TGTGCCAGCAGCCAATCTAGCGGAGCCCAAGAGACCCAGTACTTC. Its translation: CASSQSSGAQETQYF.

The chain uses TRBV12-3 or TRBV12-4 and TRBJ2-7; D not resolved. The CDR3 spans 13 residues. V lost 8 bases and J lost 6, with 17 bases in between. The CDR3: CASGVIHGGEQYF. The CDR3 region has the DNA TGTGCCAGCGGCGTCATCCATGGCGGCGAGCAGTACTTC.

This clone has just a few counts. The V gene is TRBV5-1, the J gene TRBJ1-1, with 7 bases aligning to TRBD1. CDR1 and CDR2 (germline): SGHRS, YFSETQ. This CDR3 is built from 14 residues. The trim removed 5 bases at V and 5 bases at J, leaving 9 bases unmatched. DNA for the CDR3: TGCGCCAGCAGAACGACAGGGTTTGATACTGAAGCTTTCTTT. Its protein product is CASRTTGFDTEAFF.

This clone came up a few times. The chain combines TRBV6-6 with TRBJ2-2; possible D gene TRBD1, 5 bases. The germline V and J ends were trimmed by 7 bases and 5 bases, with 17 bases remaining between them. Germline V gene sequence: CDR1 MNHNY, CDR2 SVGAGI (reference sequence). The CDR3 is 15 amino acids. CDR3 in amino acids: CASIPSDKGTGELFF. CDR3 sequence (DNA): TGTGCCAGCATCCCTTCTGATAAGGGGACCGGGGAGCTGTTTTTT.

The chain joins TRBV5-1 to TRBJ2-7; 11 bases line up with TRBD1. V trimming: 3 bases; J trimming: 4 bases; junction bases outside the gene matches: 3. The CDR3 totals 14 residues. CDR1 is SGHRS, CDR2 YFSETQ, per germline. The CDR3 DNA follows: TGCGCCAGCAGCTATGGACAGGGGGCATACGAGCAGTACTTC. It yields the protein CASSYGQGAYEQYF.

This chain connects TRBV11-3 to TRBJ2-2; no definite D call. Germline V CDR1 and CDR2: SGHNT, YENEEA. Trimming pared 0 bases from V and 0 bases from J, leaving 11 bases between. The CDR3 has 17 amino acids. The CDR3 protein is CASSLDPVRSNTGELFF. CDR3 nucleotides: TGTGCCAGCAGCTTAGATCCGGTCAGGTCGAACACCGGGGAGCTGTTTTTT.

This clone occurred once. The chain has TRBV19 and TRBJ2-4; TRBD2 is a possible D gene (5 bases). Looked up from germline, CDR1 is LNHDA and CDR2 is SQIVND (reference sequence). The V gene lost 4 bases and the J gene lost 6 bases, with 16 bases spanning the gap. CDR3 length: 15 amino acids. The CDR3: CASSRSGSGGNIQYF. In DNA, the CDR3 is TGTGCCAGTAGTAGAAGTGGGAGCGGAGGAAACATTCAGTACTTC.

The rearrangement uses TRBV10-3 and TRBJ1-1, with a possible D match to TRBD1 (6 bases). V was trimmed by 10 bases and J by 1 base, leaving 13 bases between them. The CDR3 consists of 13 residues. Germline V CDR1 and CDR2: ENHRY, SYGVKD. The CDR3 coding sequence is TGTGCCACTTGGGACACCCAGAACACTGAAGCTTTCTTT. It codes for CATWDTQNTEAFF.

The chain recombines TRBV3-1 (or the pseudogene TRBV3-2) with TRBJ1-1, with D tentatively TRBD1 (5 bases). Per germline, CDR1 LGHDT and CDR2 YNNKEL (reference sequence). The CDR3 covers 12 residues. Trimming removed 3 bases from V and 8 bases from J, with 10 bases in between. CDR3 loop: CASSHQGFEAFF. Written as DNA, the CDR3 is TGTGCCAGCAGCCACCAGGGTTTCGAAGCTTTCTTT.

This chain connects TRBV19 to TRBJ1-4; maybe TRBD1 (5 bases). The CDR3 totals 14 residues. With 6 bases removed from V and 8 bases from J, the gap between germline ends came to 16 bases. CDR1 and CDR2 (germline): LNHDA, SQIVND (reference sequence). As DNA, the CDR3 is TGTGCCAGTAGACAATCGGGGGGACCCGAAAAACTGTTTTTT. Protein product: CASRQSGGPEKLFF.

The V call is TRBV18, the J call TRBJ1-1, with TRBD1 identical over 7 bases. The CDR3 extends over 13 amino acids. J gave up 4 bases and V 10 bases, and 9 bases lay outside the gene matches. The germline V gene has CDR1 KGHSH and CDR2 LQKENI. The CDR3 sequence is CATSSGGSTEAFF. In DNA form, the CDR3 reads TGTGCCACCTCTTCAGGGGGATCCACTGAAGCTTTCTTT. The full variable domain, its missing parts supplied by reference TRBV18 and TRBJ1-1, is NAGVMQNPRHLVRRRGQEARLRCSPMKGHSHVYWYRQLPEEGLKFMVYLQKENIIDESGMPKERFSAEFPKEGPSILRIQQVVRGDSAAYFCATSSGGSTEAFFGQGTRLTVV.

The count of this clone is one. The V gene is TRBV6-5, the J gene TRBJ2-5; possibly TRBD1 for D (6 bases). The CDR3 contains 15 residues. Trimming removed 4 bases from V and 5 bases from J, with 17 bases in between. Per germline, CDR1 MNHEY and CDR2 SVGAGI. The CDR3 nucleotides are TGTGCCAGCAGTTCTGTGGACAGAACAGGGGAGACCCAGTACTTC. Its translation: CASSSVDRTGETQYF.

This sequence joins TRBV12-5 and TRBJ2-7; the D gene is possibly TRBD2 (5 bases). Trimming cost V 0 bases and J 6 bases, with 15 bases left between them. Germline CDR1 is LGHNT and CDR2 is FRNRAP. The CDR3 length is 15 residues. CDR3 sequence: CASGLVPGLASEQYF. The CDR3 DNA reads TGTGCTAGTGGTTTGGTACCGGGGTTAGCGTCCGAGCAGTACTTC.

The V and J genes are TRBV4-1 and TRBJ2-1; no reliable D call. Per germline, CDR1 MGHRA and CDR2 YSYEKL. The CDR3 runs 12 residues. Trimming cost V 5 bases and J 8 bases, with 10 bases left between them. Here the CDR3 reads CASSSVPDEQFF. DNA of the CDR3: TGCGCCAGCAGCTCCGTTCCGGATGAGCAGTTCTTC.

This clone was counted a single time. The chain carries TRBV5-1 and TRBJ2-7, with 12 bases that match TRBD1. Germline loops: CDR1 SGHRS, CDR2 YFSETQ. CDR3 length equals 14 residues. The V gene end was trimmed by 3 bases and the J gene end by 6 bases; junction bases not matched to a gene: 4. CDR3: CASSSRDRGREQYF. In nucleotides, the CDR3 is TGCGCCAGCAGCTCTAGGGACAGGGGGCGCGAGCAGTACTTC.

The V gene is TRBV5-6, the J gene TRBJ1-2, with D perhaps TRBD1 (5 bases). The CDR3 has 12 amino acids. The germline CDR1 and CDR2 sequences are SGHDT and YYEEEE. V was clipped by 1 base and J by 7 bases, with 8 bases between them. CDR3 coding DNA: TGTGCCAGCAGCTTGACAGGTGGTGGCTACACCTTC. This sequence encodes CASSLTGGGYTF.

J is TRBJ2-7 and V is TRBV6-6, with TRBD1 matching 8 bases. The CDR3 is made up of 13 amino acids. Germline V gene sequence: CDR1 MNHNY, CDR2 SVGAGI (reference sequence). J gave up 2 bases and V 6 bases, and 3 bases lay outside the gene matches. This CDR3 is CASRPQGAYEQYF. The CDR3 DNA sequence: TGTGCCAGCAGACCACAGGGGGCCTACGAGCAGTACTTC.

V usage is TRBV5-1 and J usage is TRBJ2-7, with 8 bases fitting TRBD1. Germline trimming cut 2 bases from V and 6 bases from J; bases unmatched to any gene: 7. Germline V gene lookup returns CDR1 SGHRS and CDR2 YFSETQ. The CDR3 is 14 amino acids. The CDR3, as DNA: TGCGCCAGCAGCTTTATGGACAGGGTAAGCGAGCAGTACTTC. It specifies CASSFMDRVSEQYF.

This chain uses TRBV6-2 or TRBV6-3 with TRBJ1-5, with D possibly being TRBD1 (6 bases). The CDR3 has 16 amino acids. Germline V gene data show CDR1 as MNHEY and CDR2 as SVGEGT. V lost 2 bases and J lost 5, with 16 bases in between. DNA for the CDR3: TGTGCCAGCAGTTACCGCGTGGACAGAACTTATCAGCCCCAGCATTTT. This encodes CASSYRVDRTYQPQHF.

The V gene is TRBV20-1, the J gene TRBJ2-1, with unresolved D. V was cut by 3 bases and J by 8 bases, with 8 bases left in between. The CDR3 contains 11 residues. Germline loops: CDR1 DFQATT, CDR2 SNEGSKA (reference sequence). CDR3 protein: CSASVEDEQFF. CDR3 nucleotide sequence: TGCAGTGCTAGCGTCGAGGATGAGCAGTTCTTC.

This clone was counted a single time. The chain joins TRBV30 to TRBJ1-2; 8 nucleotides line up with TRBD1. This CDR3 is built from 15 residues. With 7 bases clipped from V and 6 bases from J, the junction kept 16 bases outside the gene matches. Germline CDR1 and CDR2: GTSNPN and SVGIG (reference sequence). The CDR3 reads CASPRPGTGRHGYTF. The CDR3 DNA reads TGTGCCTCCCCGCGGCCCGGGACAGGACGACATGGCTACACCTTC.

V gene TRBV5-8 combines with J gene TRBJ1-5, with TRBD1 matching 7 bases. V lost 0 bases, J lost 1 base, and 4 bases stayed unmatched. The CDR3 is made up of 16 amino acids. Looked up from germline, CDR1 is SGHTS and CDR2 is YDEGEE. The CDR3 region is CASSLGGGASNQPQHF. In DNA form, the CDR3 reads TGTGCCAGCAGCTTGGGAGGGGGCGCGAGCAATCAGCCCCAGCATTTT.

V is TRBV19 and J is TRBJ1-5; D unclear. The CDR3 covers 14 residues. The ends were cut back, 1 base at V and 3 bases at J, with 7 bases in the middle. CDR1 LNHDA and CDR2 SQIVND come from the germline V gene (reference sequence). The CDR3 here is CASSIVVYNQPQHF. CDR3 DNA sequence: TGTGCCAGTAGTATAGTCGTATACAATCAGCCCCAGCATTTT. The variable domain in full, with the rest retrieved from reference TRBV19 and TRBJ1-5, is DGGITQSPKYLFRKEGQNVTLSCEQNLNHDAMYWYRQDPGQGLRLIYYSQIVNDFQKGDIAEGYSVSREKKESFPLTVTSAQKNPTAFYLCASSIVVYNQPQHFGDGTRLSIL.

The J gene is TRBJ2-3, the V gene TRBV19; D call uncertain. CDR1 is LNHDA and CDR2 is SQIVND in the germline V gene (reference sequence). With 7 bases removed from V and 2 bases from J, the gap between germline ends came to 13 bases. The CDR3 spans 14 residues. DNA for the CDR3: TGTGCCAGTAAAGGCGGTATCGCCACAGATACGCAGTATTTT. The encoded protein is CASKGGIATDTQYF.

The CDR3, as DNA: TGTGCCAGCAGCATACAATCTGCGGGACAGGGGTTATCTATCAACTATGGCTACACCTTC. Protein sequence: CASSIQSAGQGLSINYGYTF. The rearrangement uses TRBV21-1 and TRBJ1-2; the table assigns TRBD1, which was not confirmed against the DNA. TRBV21-1 has pseudogene status. The CDR3 consists of 20 residues.

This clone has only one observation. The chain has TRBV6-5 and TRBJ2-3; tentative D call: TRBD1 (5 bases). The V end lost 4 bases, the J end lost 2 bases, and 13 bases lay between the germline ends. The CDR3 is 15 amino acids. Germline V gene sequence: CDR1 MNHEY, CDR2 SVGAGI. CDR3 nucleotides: TGTGCCAGCAGTTTCACAGGATCGTACACAGATACGCAGTATTTT. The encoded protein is CASSFTGSYTDTQYF.